The clone carrying this T cell receptor beta chain appeared a few times. The data stem from a study of T cell responses to AZD1222 COVID-19 vaccine. Trimming took off 7 bases at V and 6 bases at J, with 15 bases between the two ends. The CDR3 is 14 residues long. Germline CDR1 is LNHDA and CDR2 is SQIVND (reference sequence). Profiled with immunoSEQ multiplex PCR; TCRdb holds only in-frame clones, not every one. Of some 130,000 clones in the sample, roughly 84% were seen once. This clonotype was sampled from an adult in good health. The chain is built from TRBV19 and TRBJ1-4; maybe TRBD1 (5 bases). The sequencing here drew on peripheral blood, taken on day 0 of AZD1222 vaccination. CDR3 protein: CASTPRGGDEKLFF. In DNA, the CDR3 is TGTGCCAGTACCCCGCGGGGGGGAGATGAAAAACTGTTTTTT.